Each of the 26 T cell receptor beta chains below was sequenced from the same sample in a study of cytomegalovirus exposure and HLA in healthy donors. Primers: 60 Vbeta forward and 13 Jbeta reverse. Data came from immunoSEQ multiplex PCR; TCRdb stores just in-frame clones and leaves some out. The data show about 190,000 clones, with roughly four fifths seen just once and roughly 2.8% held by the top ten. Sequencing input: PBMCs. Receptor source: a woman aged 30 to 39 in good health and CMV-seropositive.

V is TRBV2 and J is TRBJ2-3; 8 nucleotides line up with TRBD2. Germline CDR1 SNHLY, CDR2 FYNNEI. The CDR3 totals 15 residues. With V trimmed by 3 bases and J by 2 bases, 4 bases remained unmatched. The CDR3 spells CASSETGGFTDTQYF. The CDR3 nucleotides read TGTGCCAGCAGTGAGACGGGAGGGTTCACAGATACGCAGTATTTT.

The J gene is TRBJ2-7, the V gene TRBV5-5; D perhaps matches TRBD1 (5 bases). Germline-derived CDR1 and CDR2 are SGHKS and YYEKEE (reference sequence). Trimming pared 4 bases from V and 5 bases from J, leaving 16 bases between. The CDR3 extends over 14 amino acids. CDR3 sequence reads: CASSRTWNEDEQYF. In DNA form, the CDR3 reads TGTGCCAGCAGCCGGACATGGAATGAGGACGAGCAGTACTTC. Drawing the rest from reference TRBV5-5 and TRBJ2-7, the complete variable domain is DAGVTQSPTHLIKTRGQQVTLRCSPISGHKSVSWYQQVLGQGPQFIFQYYEKEERGRGNFPDRFSARQFPNYSSELNVNALLLGDSALYLCASSRTWNEDEQYFGPGTRLTVT.

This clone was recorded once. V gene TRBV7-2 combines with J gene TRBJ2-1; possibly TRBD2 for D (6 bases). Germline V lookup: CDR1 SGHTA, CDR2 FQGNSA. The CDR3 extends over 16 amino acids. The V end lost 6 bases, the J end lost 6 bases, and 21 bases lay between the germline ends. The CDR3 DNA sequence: TGTGCCAGCAGACTGGGGGGTTGGGGACCCACCAATGAGCAGTTCTTC. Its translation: CASRLGGWGPTNEQFF.

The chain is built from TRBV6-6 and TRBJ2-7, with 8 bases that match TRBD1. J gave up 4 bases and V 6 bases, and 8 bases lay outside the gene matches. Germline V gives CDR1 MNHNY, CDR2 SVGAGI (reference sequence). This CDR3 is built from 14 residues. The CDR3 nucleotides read TGTGCCAGCAGCAAGGGACAGGACGTTTACGAGCAGTACTTC. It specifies CASSKGQDVYEQYF.

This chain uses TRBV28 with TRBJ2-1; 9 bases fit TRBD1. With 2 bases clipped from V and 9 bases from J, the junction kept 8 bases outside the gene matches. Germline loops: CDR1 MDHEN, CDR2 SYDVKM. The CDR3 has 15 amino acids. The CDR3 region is CASSLMTGGLIEQFF. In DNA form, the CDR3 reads TGTGCCAGCAGTTTAATGACAGGGGGTTTGATTGAGCAGTTCTTC.

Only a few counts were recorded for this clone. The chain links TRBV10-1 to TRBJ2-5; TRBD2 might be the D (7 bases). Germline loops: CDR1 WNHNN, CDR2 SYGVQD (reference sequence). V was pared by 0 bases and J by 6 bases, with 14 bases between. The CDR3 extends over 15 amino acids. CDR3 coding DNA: TGCGCCAGCAGTGAGTCGAATCGGGGGGCAAAGACCCAGTACTTC. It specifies CASSESNRGAKTQYF.

The CDR3 spells CASSFSNTYEQYF. The CDR3 bases are TGTGCCAGCAGTTTCTCAAATACCTACGAGCAGTACTTC. The chain has TRBV6-6 and TRBJ2-7; D is uncertain. Germline CDR1 MNHNY, CDR2 SVGAGI (reference sequence). V was shortened by 4 bases and J by 2 bases, with 9 bases between the two germline ends. This CDR3 spans 13 amino acids.

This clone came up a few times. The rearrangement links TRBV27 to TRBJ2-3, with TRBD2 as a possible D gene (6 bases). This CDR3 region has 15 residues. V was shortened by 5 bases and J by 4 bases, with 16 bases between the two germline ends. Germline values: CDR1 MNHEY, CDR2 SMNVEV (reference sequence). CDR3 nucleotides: TGTGCCAGCAGTCTCGGGGCGGGGAGAGCAGATACGCAGTATTTT. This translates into CASSLGAGRADTQYF.

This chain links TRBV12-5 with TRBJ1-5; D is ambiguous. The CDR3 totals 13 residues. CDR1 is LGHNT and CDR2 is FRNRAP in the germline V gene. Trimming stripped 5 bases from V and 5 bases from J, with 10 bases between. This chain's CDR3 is CASGQDGDQPQHF. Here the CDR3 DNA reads TGTGCTAGTGGTCAGGACGGGGATCAGCCCCAGCATTTT.

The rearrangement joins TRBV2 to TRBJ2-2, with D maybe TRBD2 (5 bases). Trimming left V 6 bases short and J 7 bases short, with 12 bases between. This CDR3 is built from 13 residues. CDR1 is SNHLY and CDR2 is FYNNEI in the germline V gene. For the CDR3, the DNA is TGTGCCAGCAGCCTCCTGAGGGACGGGGAGCTGTTTTTT. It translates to CASSLLRDGELFF.

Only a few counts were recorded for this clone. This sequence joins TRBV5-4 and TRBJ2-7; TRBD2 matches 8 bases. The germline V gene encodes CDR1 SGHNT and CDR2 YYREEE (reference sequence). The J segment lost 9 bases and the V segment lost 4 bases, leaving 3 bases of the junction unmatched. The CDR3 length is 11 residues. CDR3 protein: CASSGTSGQYF. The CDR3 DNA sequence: TGTGCCAGCAGCGGCACTAGCGGGCAGTACTTC.

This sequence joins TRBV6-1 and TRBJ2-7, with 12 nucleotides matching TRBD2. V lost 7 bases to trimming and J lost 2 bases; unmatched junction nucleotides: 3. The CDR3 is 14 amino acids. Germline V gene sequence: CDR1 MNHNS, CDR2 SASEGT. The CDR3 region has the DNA TGTGCCAGCAACAGACTAGCGGGGGCCTACGAGCAGTACTTC. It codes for CASNRLAGAYEQYF.

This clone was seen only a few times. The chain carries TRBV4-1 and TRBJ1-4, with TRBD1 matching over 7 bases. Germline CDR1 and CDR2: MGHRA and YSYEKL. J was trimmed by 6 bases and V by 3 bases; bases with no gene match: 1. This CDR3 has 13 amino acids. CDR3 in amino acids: CASSQQGDEKLFF. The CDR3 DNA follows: TGCGCCAGCAGCCAGCAGGGGGATGAAAAACTGTTTTTT.

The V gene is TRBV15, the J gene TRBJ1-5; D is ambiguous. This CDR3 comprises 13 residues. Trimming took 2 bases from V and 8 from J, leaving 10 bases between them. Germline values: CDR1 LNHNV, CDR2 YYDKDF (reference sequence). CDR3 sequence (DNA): TGTGCCACCAGCAGATCCCGATCGGAGCCCCAGCATTTT. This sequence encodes CATSRSRSEPQHF.

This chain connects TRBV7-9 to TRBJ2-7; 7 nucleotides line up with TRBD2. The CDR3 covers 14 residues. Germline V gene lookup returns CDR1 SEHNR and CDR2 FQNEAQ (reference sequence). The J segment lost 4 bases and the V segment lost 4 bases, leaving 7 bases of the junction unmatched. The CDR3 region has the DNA TGTGCCAGCAGCTCCCGGACTAGTGGTTACGAGCAGTACTTC. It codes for CASSSRTSGYEQYF.

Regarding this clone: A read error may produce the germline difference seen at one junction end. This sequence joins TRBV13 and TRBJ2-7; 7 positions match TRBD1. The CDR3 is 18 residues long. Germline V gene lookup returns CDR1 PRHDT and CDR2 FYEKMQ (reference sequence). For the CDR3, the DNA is TGTGCCAGCAGCTTAAACCCCGTGAGGGACAGCGGTTGGCGAGAGCAGCACTTC. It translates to CASSLNPVRDSGWREQHF.

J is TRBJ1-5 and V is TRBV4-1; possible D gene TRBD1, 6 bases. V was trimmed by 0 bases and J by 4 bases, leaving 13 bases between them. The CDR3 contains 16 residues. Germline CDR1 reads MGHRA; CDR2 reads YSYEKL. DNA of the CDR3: TGCGCCAGCAGCCAAGAAGTGCAGGGGAGAAATCAGCCCCAGCATTTT. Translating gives CASSQEVQGRNQPQHF.

CDR3: CASSRTGGSTDTQYF. CDR3 sequence (DNA): TGTGCCAGCAGTCGGACGGGGGGGAGCACAGATACGCAGTATTTT. V usage is TRBV6-4 and J usage is TRBJ2-3; 8 nucleotides agree with TRBD2. Germline V lookup: CDR1 MRHNA, CDR2 SNTAGT. There are 15 residues in the CDR3. V lost 5 bases and J lost 0; bases outside the gene matches: 4.

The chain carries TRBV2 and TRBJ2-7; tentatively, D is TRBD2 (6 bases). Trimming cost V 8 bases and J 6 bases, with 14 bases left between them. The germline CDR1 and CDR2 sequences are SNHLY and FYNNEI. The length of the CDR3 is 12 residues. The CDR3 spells CASGGRESEQYF. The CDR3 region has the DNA TGTGCCAGCGGAGGACGGGAGAGCGAGCAGTACTTC. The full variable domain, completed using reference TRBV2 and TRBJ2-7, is EPEVTQTPSHQVTQMGQEVILRCVPISNHLYFYWYRQILGQKVEFLVSFYNNEISEKSEIFDDQFSVERPDGSNFTLKIRSTKLEDSAMYFCASGGRESEQYFGPGTRLTVT.

This CDR3 is CASSLLGGRNNEQFF. The CDR3 DNA follows: TGCGCCAGCAGCTTGCTCGGAGGACGGAACAATGAGCAGTTCTTC. This chain joins TRBV5-1 and TRBJ2-1; possible D gene TRBD2, 5 bases. The CDR3 sequence is 15 residues long. The germline gives CDR1 SGHRS, CDR2 YFSETQ. V was cut by 1 base and J by 5 bases, with 13 bases left in between.

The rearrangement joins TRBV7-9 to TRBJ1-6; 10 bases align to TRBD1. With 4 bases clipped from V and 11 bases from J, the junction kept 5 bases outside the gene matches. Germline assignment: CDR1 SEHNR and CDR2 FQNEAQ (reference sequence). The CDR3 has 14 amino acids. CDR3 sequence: CASSSGTGVPPLHF. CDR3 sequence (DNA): TGTGCCAGCAGCTCCGGGACAGGGGTACCACCCCTCCACTTT.

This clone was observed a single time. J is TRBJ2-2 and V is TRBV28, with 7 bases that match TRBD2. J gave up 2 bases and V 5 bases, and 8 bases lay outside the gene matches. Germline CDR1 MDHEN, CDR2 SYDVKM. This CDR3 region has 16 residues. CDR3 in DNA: TGTGCCAGCAGTGCAACACTAGCGACCAACACCGGGGAGCTGTTTTTT. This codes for CASSATLATNTGELFF.

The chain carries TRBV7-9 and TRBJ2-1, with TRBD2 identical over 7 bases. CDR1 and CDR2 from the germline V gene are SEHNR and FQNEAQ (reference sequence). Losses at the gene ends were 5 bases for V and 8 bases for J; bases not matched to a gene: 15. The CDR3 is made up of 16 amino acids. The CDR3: CASSPRSRGRADEQFF. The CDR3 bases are TGTGCCAGCAGCCCAAGAAGTCGAGGGAGGGCCGATGAGCAGTTCTTC.

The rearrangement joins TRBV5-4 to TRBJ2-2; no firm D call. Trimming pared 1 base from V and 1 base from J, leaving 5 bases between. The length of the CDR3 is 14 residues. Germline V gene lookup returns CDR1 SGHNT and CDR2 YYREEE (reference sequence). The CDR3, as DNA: TGTGCCAGCAGCTTGACTCAGAACACCGGGGAGCTGTTTTTT. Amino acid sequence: CASSLTQNTGELFF.

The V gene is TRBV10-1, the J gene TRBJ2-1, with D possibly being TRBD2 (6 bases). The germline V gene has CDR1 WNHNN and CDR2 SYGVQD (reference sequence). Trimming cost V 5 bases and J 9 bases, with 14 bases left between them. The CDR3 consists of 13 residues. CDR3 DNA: TGCGCCAGCAGTTCGGGAGCAATTGGTGAGCAGTTCTTC. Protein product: CASSSGAIGEQFF.

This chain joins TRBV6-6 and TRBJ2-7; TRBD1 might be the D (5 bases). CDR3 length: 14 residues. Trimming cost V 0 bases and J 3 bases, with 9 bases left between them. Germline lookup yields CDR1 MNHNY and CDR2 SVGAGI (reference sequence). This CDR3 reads CASSYSDRDYEQYF. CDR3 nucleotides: TGTGCCAGCAGTTACTCTGACAGAGACTACGAGCAGTACTTC.